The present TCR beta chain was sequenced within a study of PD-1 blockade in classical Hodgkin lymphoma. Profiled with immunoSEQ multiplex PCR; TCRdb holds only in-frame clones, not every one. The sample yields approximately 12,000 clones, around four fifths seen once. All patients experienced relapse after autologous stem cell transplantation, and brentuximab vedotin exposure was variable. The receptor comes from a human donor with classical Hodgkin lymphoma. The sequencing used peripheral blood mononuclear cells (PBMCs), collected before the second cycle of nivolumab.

CDR3: CASSQEGLSRQYF. For the CDR3, the DNA is TGCGCCAGCAGCCAAGAAGGATTAAGCAGGCAGTACTTC. The rearrangement uses TRBV4-3 and TRBJ2-7, with D unresolved. CDR1 is LGHNA, CDR2 YSLEER, per germline. This CDR3 comprises 13 residues. Deletions cut 0 bases from V and 9 bases from J, with 12 bases between.